This TCR beta chain comes out of a study of T cell repertoires in cytomegalovirus infection. Concerning this clonotype: What it binds is not known.

The V gene lost 3 bases and the J gene lost 3 bases, with 17 bases spanning the gap. Germline CDR1 is DFQATT and CDR2 is SNEGSKA (reference sequence). The CDR3 consists of 15 residues. Study observations and caveats: The cumulative frequency of public TCR beta families distinguished individuals who carried CMV together with the relevant HLA.

MiXCR, applied by TCRdb to the reads, yields one record per CDR3 protein. Among approximately 910,000 distinct CDR3 sequences listed, roughly 30% were seen once. The chain couples TRBV20-1 to TRBJ2-5, with D maybe TRBD2 (6 bases). The clonotype comes from a human donor in good health (CMV status not recorded). Some clones in this sample may be carry-over from other donors' samples. The source material was cultured CD8+ T cells from PBMCs, sampled from culture after CMV antigen stimulation. CDR3 protein: CSASSFGTAEETQYF. The DNA of the CDR3 is TGCAGTGCTAGTTCTTTCGGGACTGCAGAAGAGACCCAGTACTTC.